These 19 T cell receptor beta chains were sequenced from one sample in a study of technical replicates of blood from four donors. Data came from immunoSEQ multiplex PCR; TCRdb stores just in-frame clones and leaves some out. The sample shows about 73,000 clones, 93% of them seen only once. The specimen sequenced was T cells isolated from PBMCs. The receptors here all came from a human donor in good health.

This chain connects TRBV19 to TRBJ2-7, with 8 positions matching TRBD2. This CDR3 region has 16 residues. Germline V gives CDR1 LNHDA, CDR2 SQIVND (reference sequence). Trimming removed 5 bases from V and 1 base from J; junction bases left unmatched: 10. The CDR3 is CASSQFAGGRSYEQYF. The DNA for the CDR3 is TGTGCCAGTAGTCAATTCGCGGGGGGCAGGTCCTACGAGCAGTACTTC.

This chain uses TRBV28 with TRBJ2-7; D is possibly TRBD1 (6 bases). Germline V gives CDR1 MDHEN, CDR2 SYDVKM. V was cut by 2 bases and J by 0 bases, with 11 bases left in between. This CDR3 is 15 amino acids long. The CDR3 sequence is CASSLPTGSSYEQYF. The DNA for the CDR3 is TGTGCCAGCAGTTTACCGACAGGATCCTCCTACGAGCAGTACTTC.

The chain carries TRBV5-1 and TRBJ1-4; the D gene is possibly TRBD1 (6 bases). The CDR3 sequence is 14 residues long. Per germline, CDR1 SGHRS and CDR2 YFSETQ. Trimming took 7 bases from V and 0 from J, leaving 10 bases between them. CDR3 in DNA: TGCGCCAGCCGACAGGACACAACTAATGAAAAACTGTTTTTT. Its protein product is CASRQDTTNEKLFF.

The chain recombines TRBV29-1 with TRBJ1-2, with D perhaps matching TRBD1 (5 bases). The CDR3 length is 12 residues. Between the trimmed V and J ends, which lost 6 bases and 6 bases, there was a span of 14 bases. The germline CDR1 and CDR2 sequences are SQVTM and ANQGSEA. CDR3 in amino acids: CSVAGSSHGYTF. DNA of the CDR3: TGCAGCGTCGCAGGGTCCTCTCATGGCTACACCTTC.

The gene calls are TRBV19 and TRBJ1-5; 8 bases map to TRBD1. Germline CDR1 and CDR2: LNHDA and SQIVND (reference sequence). The CDR3 sequence is 16 residues long. V gave up 2 bases and J gave up 7 bases; unmatched junction bases: 10. Here the CDR3 DNA reads TGTGCCAGTAGTATATCAGGACAGGGACGGATGCAGCCCCAGCATTTT. Encoded protein: CASSISGQGRMQPQHF. The full variable domain, rest sourced from reference TRBV19 and TRBJ1-5, is DGGITQSPKYLFRKEGQNVTLSCEQNLNHDAMYWYRQDPGQGLRLIYYSQIVNDFQKGDIAEGYSVSREKKESFPLTVTSAQKNPTAFYLCASSISGQGRMQPQHFGDGTRLSIL.

The chain links TRBV11-2 to TRBJ1-6; D is unresolved. CDR1 is SGHAT and CDR2 is FQNNGV in the germline V gene. The CDR3 has 11 residues. The germline V and J ends were trimmed by 7 bases and 16 bases, with 14 bases remaining between them. The CDR3 nucleotides read TGTGCCAGCAATGAGGGAAAGTATCTCCACTTT. It encodes CASNEGKYLHF.

The V gene is TRBV9, the J gene TRBJ2-2; TRBD2 matches at 9 bases. CDR1 is SGDLS, CDR2 YYNGEE, per germline. V lost 0 bases to trimming and J lost 1 base; unmatched junction nucleotides: 1. The CDR3 has 16 residues. This CDR3 is CASSVALAGNTGELFF. The CDR3 coding sequence is TGTGCCAGCAGCGTAGCACTAGCGGGGAACACCGGGGAGCTGTTTTTT. Filled out from reference TRBV9 and TRBJ2-2, the complete variable domain reads DSGVTQTPKHLITATGQRVTLRCSPRSGDLSVYWYQQSLDQGLQFLIQYYNGEERAKGNILERFSAQQFPDLHSELNLSSLELGDSALYFCASSVALAGNTGELFFGEGSRLTVL.

The chain carries TRBV4-1 and TRBJ1-1; D is perhaps TRBD1 (5 bases). V was cut by 0 bases and J by 7 bases, with 15 bases left in between. The CDR3 extends over 15 amino acids. The germline CDR1 and CDR2 sequences are MGHRA and YSYEKL. CDR3: CASSQEEGTHGEAFF. The CDR3 nucleotides are TGCGCCAGCAGCCAAGAGGAAGGGACTCACGGTGAAGCTTTCTTT.

The chain uses TRBV10-3 and TRBJ2-1; tentative D call: TRBD2 (6 bases). The CDR3 spans 13 residues. Germline-derived CDR1 and CDR2 are ENHRY and SYGVKD. V lost 11 bases to trimming and J lost 4 bases, with 15 bases between them. CDR3 sequence: CAHGSSGYNEQFF. CDR3 DNA: TGTGCCCACGGGAGTTCGGGATACAATGAGCAGTTCTTC.

The chain combines TRBV5-1 with TRBJ2-1; 8 nucleotides line up with TRBD1. The CDR3 loop spans 16 amino acids. Germline CDR1 reads SGHRS; CDR2 reads YFSETQ. Trimming at V came to 2 bases and at J to 4 bases, leaving 8 bases not matched to a gene. Written as DNA, the CDR3 is TGCGCCAGCAGCTTCGATCAGGGGGCGAAGTACAATGAGCAGTTCTTC. Amino acid sequence: CASSFDQGAKYNEQFF.

The V and J genes are TRBV27 and TRBJ2-1, with TRBD2 matching over 12 bases. J lost 5 bases, V lost 0 bases, and 5 bases had no gene match. Germline values: CDR1 MNHEY, CDR2 SMNVEV (reference sequence). The CDR3 sequence is 17 residues long. CDR3 residues: CASSLSTSGRTNNEQFF. For the CDR3, the DNA is TGTGCCAGCAGTTTATCTACTAGCGGGAGGACAAACAATGAGCAGTTCTTC.

A single count supports this clone. CDR3 in amino acids: CASSQEPPQGRSSPLHF. The CDR3 nucleotides are TGCGCCAGCAGCCAAGAACCCCCGCAGGGGAGAAGTTCACCCCTCCACTTT. V is TRBV4-1 and J is TRBJ1-6; weak D call: TRBD1 (6 bases). The V gene lost 0 bases and the J gene lost 9 bases, with 18 bases spanning the gap. This CDR3 is 17 amino acids long. Germline CDR1 reads MGHRA; CDR2 reads YSYEKL.

The chain is built from TRBV11-2 and TRBJ1-5; 9 bases are a match to TRBD1. Looked up from germline, CDR1 is SGHAT and CDR2 is FQNNGV. With V trimmed by 4 bases and J by 3 bases, 4 bases remained unmatched. This CDR3 is built from 15 residues. The CDR3 DNA sequence: TGTGCCAGCAGCTGGGGGACAGGGTACAATCAGCCCCAGCATTTT. It encodes CASSWGTGYNQPQHF. Full variable domain (rest looked up from reference TRBV11-2 and TRBJ1-5): EAGVAQSPRYKIIEKRQSVAFWCNPISGHATLYWYQQILGQGPKLLIQFQNNGVVDDSQLPKDRFSAERLKGVDSTLKIQPAKLEDSAVYLCASSWGTGYNQPQHFGDGTRLSIL.

The chain employs TRBV21-1 and TRBJ2-2; TRBD1, the D gene given by the table, was not confirmed from the DNA. TRBV21-1 is a documented pseudogene. The CDR3 sequence is 24 residues long. CDR3 nucleotide sequence: TGTGCCAGCAGCAACCCCCGGACTACCGCTGCACCTACCGGGACAGACATAAACACCGGGGAGCTGTTTTTT. This codes for CASSNPRTTAAPTGTDINTGELFF.

The rearrangement joins TRBV7-2 to TRBJ1-3, with 7 bases that match TRBD1. The trim removed 3 bases at V and 4 bases at J, leaving 9 bases unmatched. Germline lookup yields CDR1 SGHTA and CDR2 FQGNSA. The CDR3 contains 16 residues. The CDR3: CASSFNPGTAGNTIYF. CDR3 nucleotide sequence: TGTGCCAGCAGCTTCAATCCCGGGACAGCCGGAAACACCATATATTTT.

The V and J genes are TRBV27 and TRBJ2-7; D is ambiguous. Trimming removed 4 bases at V and 3 bases at J, with 13 bases between. The V gene's germline CDR1 is MNHEY and CDR2 SMNVEV (reference sequence). This CDR3 contains 14 residues. The CDR3 nucleotides are TGTGCCAGCAGTTCCCGAGGAGCCCTCTACGAGCAGTACTTC. Translating it yields CASSSRGALYEQYF.

This chain links TRBV10-2 with TRBJ2-7; D is undetermined. CDR1 and CDR2 (germline): WSHSY, SAAADI. V dropped 5 bases and J dropped 5 bases, with 10 bases sitting between them. The CDR3 has 12 residues. The CDR3 nucleotides are TGCGCCAGCAGTAGAGATCCCCACGAGCAGTACTTC. The encoded protein is CASSRDPHEQYF.

This clone was found once. The J gene is TRBJ1-1, the V gene TRBV6-5, with a weak D call TRBD1 (6 bases). The V end lost 6 bases, the J end lost 0 bases, and 11 bases lay between the germline ends. Germline V gives CDR1 MNHEY, CDR2 SVGAGI. The CDR3 runs 14 residues. The CDR3 nucleotides read TGTGCCAGCAGACAGGGACCCATGAACACTGAAGCTTTCTTT. Its protein is CASRQGPMNTEAFF.

The chain recombines TRBV15 with TRBJ1-4; 8 bases agree with TRBD1. CDR1 LNHNV and CDR2 YYDKDF come from the germline V gene (reference sequence). CDR3 length: 15 amino acids. V trimming: 0 bases; J trimming: 5 bases; junction bases outside the gene matches: 2. The CDR3 spells CATSREAGGNEKLFF. The CDR3 region has the DNA TGTGCCACCAGCAGAGAGGCAGGGGGCAATGAAAAACTGTTTTTT.